This entry is about one T cell receptor (beta chain). The target of this receptor is not known. The sample holds no much larger clone one base away, and base qualities are not on file. The data originate from a study of OX40 agonist ivuxolimab in advanced cancers. With respect to the entire study: Ivuxolimab was an agonistic, fully human IgG2 monoclonal antibody directed against OX40 (CD134), a costimulatory receptor. Intravenous ivuxolimab was administered to patients every 2 weeks at six dose levels: 0.01, 0.1, 0.3, 1.5, 3 and 10 mg/kg. Of the approximately 50 dose-escalation patients, hepatocellular carcinoma was present in around 20, melanoma in approximately 15, renal cell carcinoma in 9 and head and neck cancer in 9. The dose-escalation cohort was roughly 83% male with a mean age of 60 years, ranging from about 23 to 85. Prior anti-PD-1, anti-PD-L1 or anti-CTLA-4 therapy was permitted, and 40% of dose-escalation patients had received checkpoint inhibitors. Partial responses occurred in three dose-escalation patients: two with cutaneous melanoma and one with hepatocellular carcinoma. Peripheral TCRbeta sequencing aimed to test whether ivuxolimab altered TCR sequence diversity and caused clonal T-cell expansion. The paper describes the monotherapy dose-escalation part (N of about 50 patients) of the phase I trial of ivuxolimab. What the study reported, not specific to this receptor: The antigen specificity of the peripheral T cells that underwent clonal expansion was not determined. After ivuxolimab, expanded clones were on average more numerous among CD8+ T cells than among CD4+ T cells. At doses of 0.1 to 3.0 mg/kg, clonal expansion of both CD4+ and CD8+ blood T cells was observed from baseline to week 6. Partial responders in the 0.1-3.0 mg/kg groups had among the lowest normalized peripheral clonal expansion, especially among CD8+ T cells. Low levels of normalized T-cell clonal expansion were also seen in some patients who did not respond.

Patients with a history of autoimmune disease or receiving systemic immunosuppression were excluded from the trial. Peripheral blood for TCR sequencing was collected from all dose cohorts at baseline, on cycle 4 day 1, and on cycle 7 day 1. The samples were drawn from a first-in-human, open-label, multicenter phase I dose-escalation trial of ivuxolimab. The trial enrolled adults with locally advanced or metastatic head and neck squamous cell, hepatocellular, melanoma or renal cell carcinoma. Before TCR sequencing, CD4+ T cells and CD8+ T cells from peripheral blood were sorted into separate populations. The CDR3 numbers 11 residues from cysteine through phenylalanine. The sequence is cut down to CDR3 DNA, 33 bases in frame from base 1. The germline V gene provides CDR1 SNHLY and CDR2 FYNNEI. V and J lose 0 bases and 13 bases, and a span of 9 bases separates them. For sequencing of the TCRbeta CDR3 region, genomic DNA was extracted from the sorted cells. The immunoSEQ Assay was used for sequencing of TCRbeta CDR3 regions. Not all clones reach the TCRdb copy of this immuneACCESS table, which keeps in-frame sequences only. Checked studies attribute under half of the gap to unresolved V genes and leave the rest unexplained. Counted in this sample were about 67,000 clones; roughly 90% of them appeared once. The ten largest account for approximately 0.27% of the sample.

Source: CD4+ or CD8+ T cells sorted from blood, taken in a trial of the OX40 agonist ivuxolimab. The chain couples TRBV2 to TRBJ1-2; the D gene identity is not certain. This receptor was identified in an adult with an advanced solid tumor such as melanoma, head and neck, liver or kidney cancer. The CDR3 is CASSEARGCTF. The nucleotide sequence is given as TGTGCCAGCAGTGAAGCGCGCGGATGCACCTTC. Supplemented by the reference TRBV2 and TRBJ1-2 proteins around the CDR3, the complete variable domain is EPEVTQTPSHQVTQMGQEVILRCVPISNHLYFYWYRQILGQKVEFLVSFYNNEISEKSEIFDDQFSVERPDGSNFTLKIRSTKLEDSAMYFCASSEARGCTFGSGTRLTVV.